Sequencing of this T cell receptor beta chain was carried out in a study of control samples from healthy donors and cancer patients. Some clones are missing from TCRdb's copy, which holds only in-frame ones; the method was immunoSEQ multiplex PCR. The table has some 120,000 clones, around nine tenths seen once. The CDR3 runs to 16 residues. Germline V gene lookup returns CDR1 SGDLS and CDR2 YYNGEE. J gave up 4 bases and V 4 bases, and 13 bases lay outside the gene matches. The receptor was derived from a man younger than 30 in good health. The sample taken for sequencing was blood. The V gene is TRBV9, the J gene TRBJ1-2; 7 positions match TRBD1. The CDR3 bases are TGTGCCAGCAGCACCCGAGATGGGACAGATCTCTATGGCTACACCTTC. Amino acid sequence: CASSTRDGTDLYGYTF.